One sample yielded the 7 T cell receptor beta chains listed below, sequenced in a study of blood T cell repertoires in COVID-19. Sequencing used immunoSEQ multiplex PCR; TCRdb keeps in-frame clones, though not all of them. The sample contains over 50,000 clones, around 85% of which appear only once. The material sequenced was peripheral blood. The source is a man between 65 and 85 years old with acute or convalescent COVID-19.

This clone was seen a handful of times. The gene calls are TRBV5-5 and TRBJ1-2; the D gene is possibly TRBD1 (5 bases). The V and J ends lost 0 bases and 1 base respectively, with 10 bases between them. This CDR3 spans 15 amino acids. The germline V gene has CDR1 SGHKS and CDR2 YYEKEE (reference sequence). In DNA form, the CDR3 reads TGTGCCAGCAGCTTGGGACAGATCTTTAACTATGGCTACACCTTC. As protein: CASSLGQIFNYGYTF.

This sequence joins TRBV21-1 and TRBJ1-1; TRBD1, as called in the table, went unchecked against the DNA. TRBV21-1 is classified as a pseudogene. This CDR3 spans 16 amino acids. CDR3 coding DNA: TGTGCCAGCAGCAAAGAACAGGGCGGCGAGGAGACTGAAGCTTTCTTT. Amino acid sequence: CASSKEQGGEETEAFF.

V and J are TRBV11-2 and TRBJ2-2; D is unclear. CDR1 is SGHAT, CDR2 FQNNGV, per germline. This CDR3 is built from 17 residues. The ends were cut back, 5 bases at V and 5 bases at J, with 21 bases in the middle. The CDR3 is CASSVYGTSETTGELFF. Here the CDR3 DNA reads TGTGCCAGCAGCGTGTATGGAACCTCCGAGACTACCGGGGAGCTGTTTTTT.

The chain combines TRBV11-3 with TRBJ2-1; 12 positions match TRBD2. The germline gives CDR1 SGHNT, CDR2 YENEEA. J was trimmed by 7 bases and V by 5 bases; bases with no gene match: 6. The CDR3 is 15 residues long. CDR3 loop: CASSLLAGGRNEQFF. The CDR3 DNA reads TGTGCCAGCAGCCTACTAGCGGGGGGTAGAAATGAGCAGTTCTTC.

This rearrangement joins TRBV29-1 to TRBJ1-1, with a possible D match to TRBD1 (6 bases). This CDR3 contains 13 residues. The V and J ends lost 2 bases and 1 base respectively, with 8 bases between them. Germline-derived CDR1 and CDR2 are SQVTM and ANQGSEA. The CDR3 DNA sequence: TGCAGCGTTGAAAGAGGGGGGAACACTGAAGCTTTCTTT. Amino acid sequence: CSVERGGNTEAFF.

The chain uses TRBV5-1 and TRBJ2-3, with D perhaps TRBD2 (5 bases). Per germline, CDR1 SGHRS and CDR2 YFSETQ. There are 16 residues in the CDR3. The V end lost 6 bases, the J end lost 2 bases, and 19 bases lay between the germline ends. The CDR3 region is CASTKRDTPYTDTQYF. CDR3 nucleotide sequence: TGCGCCAGCACCAAGAGGGATACTCCCTACACAGATACGCAGTATTTT.

This clone was seen only a few times. The genes are TRBV7-9 and TRBJ2-1; D remains ambiguous. Trimming pared 4 bases from V and 3 bases from J, leaving 7 bases between. CDR3 length: 13 residues. Germline-derived CDR1 and CDR2 are SEHNR and FQNEAQ (reference sequence). The CDR3 is CASSSRNYNEQFF. The CDR3 DNA follows: TGTGCCAGCAGCTCCAGGAACTACAATGAGCAGTTCTTC.